These 8 T cell receptor beta chains were all obtained from the same sample, sequenced in a study of T cells in Graves' hyperthyroidism and ophthalmopathy (dated by TCRdb to the late 2010s). The method was multiplex PCR. The run used an Illumina HiSeq 2000. The TCR beta CDR3 regions were amplified from the RNA transcripts. A first-round RT-PCR of the TCR CDR3 used the HTBI primer set with the Qiagen OneStep RT-PCR kit. Clones were called with MiXCR by TCRdb after fastp trimmed the public reads at Q25, and only in-frame beta chains were retained. Rows merge per CDR3 protein into single entries with the most common DNA and genes. The sample yields 460,000 or so distinct CDR3 sequences; over 13% were counted once. The biggest ten clones account for around a sixth of the sample. The sample consisted of blood. These receptors all stem from a woman aged 18-30 years with Graves' hyperthyroidism.

This sequence joins TRBV11-3 and TRBJ2-7, with a tentative D call TRBD2 (6 bases). V was clipped by 1 base and J by 3 bases, with 13 bases between them. Germline CDR1 and CDR2: SGHNT and YENEEA. The CDR3 has 15 amino acids. The DNA of the CDR3 is TGTGCCAGCAGCTTAGTTACGGGAGTGGGCTACGAGCAGTACTTC. Its translation is CASSLVTGVGYEQYF. Looking up the rest from reference TRBV11-3 and TRBJ2-7 gives the full variable domain: EAGVVQSPRYKIIEKKQPVAFWCNPISGHNTLYWYLQNLGQGPELLIRYENEEAVDDSQLPKDRFSAERLKGVDSTLKIQPAELGDSAVYLCASSLVTGVGYEQYFGPGTRLTVT.

In its sample, this clonotype was seen many times. This chain connects TRBV30 to TRBJ1-3; a weak D match, TRBD1 (5 bases). Between the trimmed V and J ends, which lost 5 bases and 2 bases, there was a span of 10 bases. This CDR3 has 13 residues. Germline V gene sequence: CDR1 GTSNPN, CDR2 SVGIG (reference sequence). This chain's CDR3 is CAWPAGPGNTIYF. CDR3 DNA: TGTGCCTGGCCCGCGGGGCCTGGAAACACCATATATTTT.

The sample holds many counts of this clonotype. The chain employs TRBV30 and TRBJ2-5, with D maybe TRBD1 (6 bases). Germline CDR1 and CDR2: GTSNPN and SVGIG (reference sequence). V gave up 7 bases and J gave up 1 base, with 16 bases separating them. This CDR3 spans 14 amino acids. Written as DNA, the CDR3 is TGTGCCTTGTCTTCTGGGACAATCCAAGAGACCCAGTACTTC. Translating it yields CALSSGTIQETQYF.

The genes are TRBV20-1 and TRBJ2-1; 13 bases are shared with TRBD2. Germline assignment: CDR1 DFQATT and CDR2 SNEGSKA (reference sequence). The CDR3 is made up of 13 amino acids. V shed 6 bases, J shed 9 bases, and the junction held 5 bases outside the gene matches. The CDR3 protein is CSAVGLAGAEQFF. The CDR3 DNA follows: TGCAGTGCCGTTGGACTAGCGGGAGCTGAGCAGTTCTTC.

This clonotype was counted a few times. This sequence joins TRBV7-2 and TRBJ2-1; tentative D call: TRBD2 (5 bases). CDR3 length equals 12 residues. Germline CDR1 reads SGHTA; CDR2 reads FQGNSA. Trimming left V 2 bases short and J 15 bases short, with 14 bases between. CDR3 sequence: CASSLRRAELFF. CDR3 coding DNA: TGTGCCAGCAGCTTACGGCGGGCCGAACTGTTCTTC.

This clonotype was detected a few times. The chain recombines TRBV5-1 with TRBJ2-2; TRBD2 matches 9 bases. The CDR3 contains 16 residues. After removal of 4 bases from V and 5 bases from J, the junction contained 9 bases not matched to a gene. Germline CDR1 reads SGHRS; CDR2 reads YFSETQ. The CDR3: CASSELAGAGTGELFF. CDR3 sequence (DNA): TGCGCCAGCAGCGAACTAGCGGGTGCAGGGACCGGGGAGCTGTTTTTT. Supplemented by reference TRBV5-1 and TRBJ2-2, the full variable domain reads KAGVTQTPRYLIKTRGQQVTLSCSPISGHRSVSWYQQTPGQGLQFLFEYFSETQRNKGNFPGRFSGRQFSNSRSEMNVSTLELGDSALYLCASSELAGAGTGELFFGEGSRLTVL.

This clonotype was recorded at least ten times. The chain links TRBV12-3 or TRBV12-4 to TRBJ1-3, with 11 bases identical to TRBD1. The length of the CDR3 is 15 residues. V lost 6 bases, J lost 3 bases, and 4 bases stayed unmatched. As DNA, the CDR3 is TGTGCCAGCAGGAGGACAGGGGGCTTTGGAAACACCATATATTTT. Its translation is CASRRTGGFGNTIYF.

V is TRBV29-1 and J is TRBJ1-1; 7 bases fit TRBD1. In germline, CDR1 is SQVTM, CDR2 ANQGSEA. V lost 6 bases and J lost 1; bases outside the gene matches: 8. The CDR3 runs to 14 residues. CDR3 nucleotide sequence: TGCAGCGTGGAAAGACAGGGCGGGAACACTGAAGCTTTCTTT. The encoded protein is CSVERQGGNTEAFF. The variable domain in full, completed from reference TRBV29-1 and TRBJ1-1, reads SAVISQKPSRDICQRGTSLTIQCQVDSQVTMMFWYRQQPGQSLTLIATANQGSEATYESGFVIDKFPISRPNLTFSTLTVSNMSPEDSSIYLCSVERQGGNTEAFFGQGTRLTVV.